One T cell receptor (beta chain) is described in this entry. Its cognate antigen is unknown. This sample was taken from a study of cytomegalovirus exposure and HLA in healthy donors. The study, taken as a whole, reports: Through in vitro validation, three CMV-associated chains were shown to be specific for CMV antigens. A later analysis found most CMV-associated TCR beta chains apparently HLA-restricted.

Germline values: CDR1 SGHVS, CDR2 FNYEAQ. The CDR3 contains 14 residues. V was cut by 1 base and J by 2 bases, with 8 bases left in between. Amplification used 60 Vbeta primers and 13 Jbeta primers. Sequenced by immunoSEQ multiplex PCR; TCRdb stores in-frame clones only, minus some. The clone table shows approximately 110,000 clones, with the ten largest holding 0.55% to 0.65%. The sample was PBMCs. This clonotype was obtained from a man in his fifties or sixties in good health and CMV-seronegative. The chain uses TRBV7-6 and TRBJ2-5; D is unclear. The CDR3, as DNA: TGTGCCAGCAGCTTAGAGGCGGTACAAGAGACCCAGTACTTC. Residues: CASSLEAVQETQYF. Full variable domain (remainder filled in from reference TRBV7-6 and TRBJ2-5): GAGVSQSPRYKVTKRGQDVALRCDPISGHVSLYWYRQALGQGPEFLTYFNYEAQQDKSGLPNDRFSAERPEGSISTLTIQRTEQRDSAMYRCASSLEAVQETQYFGPGTRLLVL.